This is a list of T cell receptor beta chains from one sample in a study of tumor-infiltrating lymphocytes in oesophageal squamous cell carcinoma. TCRdb reprocessed the PCR reads via MiXCR and lists one record per CDR3 protein. The table shows some 19,000 distinct CDR3 sequences, with 36% occurring only once. The sample comprised esophageal tumor tissue. These receptors were collected from a male donor with esophageal squamous cell carcinoma. The CDR3 runs from the conserved cysteine through the conserved F or W. A D gene is named only where the DNA matches it firmly. Clone sizes are given selectively: once, few, many, or a class where the clone is expanded.

size: many
V: TRBV11-2
J: TRBJ2-4
D: -
DNA: TGTGCCAGCAGACCTAGCGCCGGGAACATTCAGTACTTC
CDR3: CASRPSAGNIQYF

size: many
V: TRBV5-4
J: TRBJ2-7
D: -
DNA: TGTGCCAGCAGCTTAGGACAGGAGCAGTACTTC
CDR3: CASSLGQEQYF

size: many
V: TRBV7-3
J: TRBJ2-1
D: -
DNA: TGTGCCAGCAGCTCCGGGCGGGACCTACACAATGAGCAGTTCTTC
CDR3: CASSSGRDLHNEQFF

size: -
V: TRBV7-2
J: TRBJ2-1
D: -
DNA: TGTGCCAGCAGCTTGGACGGTTACAATGAGCAGTTCTTC
CDR3: CASSLDGYNEQFF

size: many
V: TRBV10-3
J: TRBJ1-6
D: -
DNA: TGTGCCATCAGTGAGATGGTGAGTTCACCCCTCCACTTT
CDR3: CAISEMVSSPLHF

size: -
V: TRBV28
J: TRBJ2-5
D: TRBD2
DNA: TGTGCCAGCAGTTCCCCCGGGACTAGCGATTGGGAGACCCAGTACTTC
CDR3: CASSSPGTSDWETQYF

size: many
V: TRBV11-2
J: TRBJ1-4
D: -
DNA: TGTGCCAGCAGGCCACCCGGGCCTAATGAAAAACTGTTTTTT
CDR3: CASRPPGPNEKLFF

size: -
V: TRBV10-1
J: TRBJ2-5
D: -
DNA: TGCGCCAGCAGTGACAGGGGTTCGCGGGAGACCCAGTACTTC
CDR3: CASSDRGSRETQYF

size: -
V: TRBV5-1
J: TRBJ1-1
D: -
DNA: TGCGCCAGCAGCTTAGAATCAGGCGGCTTATTGGAAGCTTTCTTT
CDR3: CASSLESGGLLEAFF

size: many
V: TRBV6-1
J: TRBJ2-5
D: TRBD1
DNA: TGTGCCAGCAGTGACACCGGGACAGGGACGGAGACCCAGTACTTC
CDR3: CASSDTGTGTETQYF

size: many
V: TRBV28
J: TRBJ2-1
D: TRBD2
DNA: TGTGCCAGCTCAGAGTCTTCGAGCGGGAGTCATGAGCAGTTCTTC
CDR3: CASSESSSGSHEQFF

size: -
V: TRBV5-3
J: TRBJ2-5
D: TRBD1
DNA: TGTGCCAGCAGCTTGGGGACTGGACAGGGCGCTGGAGAGACCCAGTACTTC
CDR3: CASSLGTGQGAGETQYF

size: many
V: TRBV12-3/TRBV12-4
J: TRBJ2-5
D: TRBD2
DNA: TGTGCCAGCAGTTTAGTGGGTCTAGCGGGAGATAGGGAGACCCAGTACTTC
CDR3: CASSLVGLAGDRETQYF

size: many
V: TRBV5-4
J: TRBJ2-3
D: -
DNA: TGCGCCAGCAGCTTGGCACCCACAGATACGCAGTATTTT
CDR3: CASSLAPTDTQYF

size: many
V: TRBV28
J: TRBJ2-7
D: -
DNA: TGTGCCAGCAGTTTGGTCCAGGGGGGTTACGAGCAGTACTTC
CDR3: CASSLVQGGYEQYF

size: many
V: TRBV10-3
J: TRBJ2-7
D: TRBD2
DNA: TGTGCCATCAGTCCGACTAGCGCCGCCTACGAGCAGTACTTC
CDR3: CAISPTSAAYEQYF

size: -
V: TRBV7-3
J: TRBJ1-6
D: -
DNA: TGTGCCAGCAGCTTGGGGGCCAATTCACCCCTCCACTTT
CDR3: CASSLGANSPLHF

size: medium-sized
V: TRBV7-9
J: TRBJ2-1
D: -
DNA: TGTGCCAGCAGCCCAGGCTGGTCGGCAGGGGTCTTC
CDR3: CASSPGWSAGVF

size: many
V: TRBV5-4
J: TRBJ2-1
D: TRBD2
DNA: TGTGCCAGCAGCTTGGGACTAGCGGGAGTCAATGAGCAGTTCTTC
CDR3: CASSLGLAGVNEQFF

size: many
V: TRBV6-2/TRBV6-3
J: TRBJ1-5
D: -
DNA: TGTGCCAGCAGTTACTACGGACAGATCAATCAGCCCCAGCATTTT
CDR3: CASSYYGQINQPQHF

size: -
V: TRBV5-8
J: TRBJ2-4
D: TRBD1
DNA: TGTGCCAGCAGCTCGAGGACAGGGGACAATGAGCAGTACTTC
CDR3: CASSSRTGDNEQYF

size: medium-sized
V: TRBV6-1
J: TRBJ1-2
D: -
DNA: TGTGCCAGCAGTCTACGGGGGACACTTCAGGGCTACACCTTC
CDR3: CASSLRGTLQGYTF

size: -
V: TRBV7-8
J: TRBJ2-3
D: -
DNA: TGTGCCAGCAGCTCCCGGCCAGGGAGTACAGATACGCAGTATTTT
CDR3: CASSSRPGSTDTQYF

size: few
V: TRBV12-3/TRBV12-4
J: TRBJ2-1
D: -
DNA: TGTGCCAGCAGTTTTCTCGCGGGGGCCTTCAGAGGGACCTACAATGAGCAGTTCTTC
CDR3: CASSFLAGAFRGTYNEQFF

size: -
V: TRBV15
J: TRBJ1-5
D: -
DNA: TGTGCCACCAGCAGAGATCAAAGCAGCTTTTATAGCAATCAGCCCCAGCATTTT
CDR3: CATSRDQSSFYSNQPQHF

size: -
V: TRBV7-8
J: TRBJ2-2
D: TRBD2
DNA: TGTGCCAGCAGCCGGACTAGCGGGGGGCCCGCGAACACCGGGGAGCTGTTTTTT
CDR3: CASSRTSGGPANTGELFF

size: many
V: TRBV6-1
J: TRBJ2-3
D: -
DNA: TGTGCCAGCAGCTTCTCTCATCGGTCCACAGATACGCAGTATTTT
CDR3: CASSFSHRSTDTQYF

size: many
V: TRBV27
J: TRBJ1-6
D: TRBD1
DNA: TGTGCCAGCACCCAAGATCTAGGGGGCGGTTCACCCCTCCACTTT
CDR3: CASTQDLGGGSPLHF